This T cell receptor beta chain originates from a study of cytomegalovirus exposure and HLA in healthy donors. General study points: Analyses of presence/absence relied on an assumption of roughly uniform sequencing depth across donors. Among the CMV-associated chains, three were confirmed in vitro as specific for CMV antigens. In a later analysis, at a false discovery rate of 0.05, approximately 18,000 TCR beta sequences were associated with HLA alleles. It was only CMV serostatus that was available as immune exposure information.

On this clone: The antigen remains undetermined.

Primers: 60 Vbeta forward and 13 Jbeta reverse. The table came from immunoSEQ multiplex PCR; TCRdb's copy has only in-frame clones and leaves some out. The profile covers roughly 150,000 clones, with around four fifths appearing a single time and approximately 9.8% taken by the ten largest. CDR3 length equals 15 residues. From germline, CDR1 is MNHNS and CDR2 SASEGT. Trimming cost V 8 bases and J 7 bases, with 23 bases left between them. The TCR sequence derives from a man aged 18 to 29 in good health and CMV-seropositive. V and J are TRBV6-1 and TRBJ1-2; no clear D gene. Sequenced material: PBMCs. This CDR3 reads CASGPRVNYVLGYTF. The CDR3 DNA sequence: TGTGCCAGCGGGCCGCGGGTTAATTATGTTCTTGGCTACACCTTC.